Sequencing of this TCR beta chain was carried out in a study of blood T cells in healthy people across ages. This clonotype showed up just a few times. No antigen is known for it. Whole-study results and caveats: Among T cells, TCR beta diversity per million cells dropped roughly linearly as age rose.

CDR3 size: 14 residues. V was clipped by 8 bases and J by 5 bases, with 18 bases between them. The study recruited healthy Caucasian donors from Russia who were aged about 6 to 90. Through a sample-barcoded 5' primer and a J-beta primer mix, a second PCR was run for roughly 6 to 11 cycles. Each CDR3 protein is one row after TCRdb ran MiXCR on the 5' RACE reads. The sample includes more than 700,000 distinct CDR3 sequences, roughly 50% of them seen just once. The sequenced sample consisted of blood. The sequence came from a man of 80 years or more in good health. This chain connects TRBV12-3 or TRBV12-4 to TRBJ2-5; D remains unclear. CDR3 DNA: TGTGCCAGCTCCTTCGGCCTCAGTCCGGAGACCCAGTACTTC. The encoded protein is CASSFGLSPETQYF.